Following are 7 T cell receptor beta chains from one sample sequenced in a study of Ad26.COV2.S vaccination and SARS-CoV-2 variants. The sample's treatment: 15 to 20 received Ad26.COV2.S at low or high dose, single or two shots; 5 received placebo; per-sample allocation not given. Samples were taken on day 63 after the first vaccine or placebo injection. Measured with immunoSEQ multiplex PCR; TCRdb has only the in-frame clones, and not every one. The repertoire consists of 300,000 to 500,000 clones, with around 85% occurring once and the leading ten covering 3.5%. The sequencing here drew on peripheral blood, taken in a trial of Ad26.COV2.S vaccine versus placebo. The receptors shown here come from a person aged 18-65 years who received the Ad26.COV2.S COVID-19 vaccine or a placebo.

The rearrangement joins TRBV4-1 to TRBJ1-1; D is possibly TRBD1 (6 bases). Germline V CDR1 and CDR2: MGHRA, YSYEKL. V lost 3 bases to trimming and J lost 1 base, with 18 bases between them. The CDR3 runs 17 residues. This CDR3 is CASSQGGPFGTNTEAFF. The CDR3 nucleotides read TGCGCCAGCAGCCAGGGGGGGCCTTTCGGGACGAACACTGAAGCTTTCTTT.

This clone appeared once. The chain is built from TRBV7-2 and TRBJ2-3, with D possibly matching TRBD1 (5 bases). The CDR3 is made up of 13 amino acids. Germline lookup yields CDR1 SGHTA and CDR2 FQGNSA. Trimming cost V 2 bases and J 4 bases, with 7 bases left between them. This CDR3 reads CASSLQGADTQYF. As DNA, the CDR3 is TGTGCCAGCAGCTTACAGGGTGCAGATACGCAGTATTTT.

The count of this clone is one. V gene TRBV27 combines with J gene TRBJ1-1; D gene ambiguous. The germline gives CDR1 MNHEY, CDR2 SMNVEV (reference sequence). V gave up 6 bases and J gave up 0 bases, with 14 bases separating them. The CDR3 is 15 residues long. CDR3 DNA: TGTGCCAGCAGCCAAACAACAAGAATGAACACTGAAGCTTTCTTT. It yields the protein CASSQTTRMNTEAFF.

This clone has a single count. The chain employs TRBV7-2 and TRBJ2-3; D is ambiguous. The CDR3 consists of 15 residues. CDR1 and CDR2 from the germline V gene are SGHTA and FQGNSA. V gave up 0 bases and J gave up 0 bases, with 7 bases separating them. CDR3 DNA: TGTGCCAGCAGCTTAGCGGGGTGGAGCACAGATACGCAGTATTTT. Translated, it gives CASSLAGWSTDTQYF.

The V gene is TRBV9, the J gene TRBJ2-5; 11 nucleotides match TRBD2. CDR1 is SGDLS and CDR2 is YYNGEE in the germline V gene. This CDR3 region has 15 residues. Germline trimming cut 3 bases from V and 5 bases from J; bases unmatched to any gene: 6. CDR3 sequence reads: CASSDLAGGEETQYF. The CDR3, as DNA: TGTGCCAGCAGCGACCTAGCGGGGGGCGAGGAGACCCAGTACTTC.

The genes are TRBV7-8 and TRBJ2-2; TRBD2 agrees at 14 bases. Per the germline V gene, CDR1 is SGHVS and CDR2 is FQNEAQ. Losses at the gene ends were 3 bases for V and 2 bases for J; bases not matched to a gene: 2. This CDR3 is 17 amino acids long. The CDR3 DNA follows: TGTGCCAGCAGCTTCGGACTAGCGGGGGGTAACACCGGGGAGCTGTTTTTT. This sequence encodes CASSFGLAGGNTGELFF.

This chain connects TRBV6-5 to TRBJ1-4; D might be TRBD1 (6 bases). Germline CDR1 and CDR2: MNHEY and SVGAGI. CDR3 length equals 15 residues. V was cut by 0 bases and J by 8 bases, with 13 bases left in between. The DNA for the CDR3 is TGTGCCAGCAGTTACTCGAGGGGGTTGGGAGAAAAACTGTTTTTT. Its protein product is CASSYSRGLGEKLFF.